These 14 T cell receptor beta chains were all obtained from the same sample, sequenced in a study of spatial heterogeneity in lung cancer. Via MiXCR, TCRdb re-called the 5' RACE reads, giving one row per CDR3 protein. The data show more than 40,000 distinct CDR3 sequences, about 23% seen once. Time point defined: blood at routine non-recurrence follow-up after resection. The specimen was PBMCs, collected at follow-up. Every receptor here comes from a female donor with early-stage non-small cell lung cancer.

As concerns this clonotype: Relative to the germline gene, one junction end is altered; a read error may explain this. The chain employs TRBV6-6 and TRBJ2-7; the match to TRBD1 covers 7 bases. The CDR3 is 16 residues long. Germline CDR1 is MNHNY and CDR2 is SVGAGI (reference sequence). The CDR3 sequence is CASSYSRKGATYEQCF. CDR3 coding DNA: TGTGCCAGCAGTTACTCGAGAAAGGGGGCTACGTACGAGCAGTGCTTC.

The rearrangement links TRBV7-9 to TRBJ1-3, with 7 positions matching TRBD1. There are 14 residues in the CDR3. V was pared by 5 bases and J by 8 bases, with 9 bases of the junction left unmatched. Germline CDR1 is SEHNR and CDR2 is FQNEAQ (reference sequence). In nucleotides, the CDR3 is TGTGCCAGCAGCGAAACAGGGGCGGTACACACCATATATTTT. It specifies CASSETGAVHTIYF.

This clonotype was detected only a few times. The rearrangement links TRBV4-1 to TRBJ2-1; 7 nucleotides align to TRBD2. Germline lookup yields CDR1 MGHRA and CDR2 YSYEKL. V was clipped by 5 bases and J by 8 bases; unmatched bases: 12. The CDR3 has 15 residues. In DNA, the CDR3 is TGCGCCAGCAGCGTACTCGCGGGAGTGGTTGATGAGCAGTTCTTC. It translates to CASSVLAGVVDEQFF.

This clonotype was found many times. The chain's CDR3 is CSARPLAGGEQYF. Here the CDR3 DNA reads TGCAGTGCTAGACCCCTAGCGGGAGGCGAGCAGTACTTC. The V call is TRBV20-1, the J call TRBJ2-7; 11 bases fit TRBD2. Germline V gene sequence: CDR1 DFQATT, CDR2 SNEGSKA (reference sequence). Trimming removed 2 bases from V and 6 bases from J; junction bases left unmatched: 3. There are 13 residues in the CDR3.

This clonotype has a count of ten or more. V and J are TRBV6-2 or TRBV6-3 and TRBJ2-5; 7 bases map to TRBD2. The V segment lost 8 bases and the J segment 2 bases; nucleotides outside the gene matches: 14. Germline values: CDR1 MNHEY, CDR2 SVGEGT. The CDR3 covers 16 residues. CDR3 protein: CASSPLPGLPQETQYF. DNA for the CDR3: TGTGCCAGCTCCCCTCTCCCGGGACTACCTCAAGAGACCCAGTACTTC.

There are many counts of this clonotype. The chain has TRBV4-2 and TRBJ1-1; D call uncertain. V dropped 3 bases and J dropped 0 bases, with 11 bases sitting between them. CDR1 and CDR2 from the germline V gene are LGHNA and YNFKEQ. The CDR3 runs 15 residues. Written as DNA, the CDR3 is TGTGCCAGCAGCCAGGCAGGTCAAATGAACACTGAAGCTTTCTTT. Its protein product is CASSQAGQMNTEAFF.

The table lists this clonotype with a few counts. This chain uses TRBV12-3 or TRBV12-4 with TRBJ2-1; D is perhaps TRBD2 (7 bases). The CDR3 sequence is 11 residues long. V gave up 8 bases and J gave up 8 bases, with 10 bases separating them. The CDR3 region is CASGGAYEQFF. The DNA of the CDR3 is TGTGCCAGCGGGGGGGCCTATGAGCAGTTCTTC.

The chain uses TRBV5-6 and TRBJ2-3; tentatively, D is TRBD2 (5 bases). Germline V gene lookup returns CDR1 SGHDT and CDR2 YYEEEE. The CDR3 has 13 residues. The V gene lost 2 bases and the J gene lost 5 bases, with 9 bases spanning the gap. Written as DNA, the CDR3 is TGTGCCAGCAGCTTACTAGTCGGAGATACGCAGTATTTT. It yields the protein CASSLLVGDTQYF.

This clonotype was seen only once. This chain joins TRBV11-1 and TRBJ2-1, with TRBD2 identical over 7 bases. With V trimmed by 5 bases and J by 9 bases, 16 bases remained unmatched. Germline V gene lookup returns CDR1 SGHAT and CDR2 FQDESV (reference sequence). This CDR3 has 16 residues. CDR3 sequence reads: CASSPPIGGREIEQFF. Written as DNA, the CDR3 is TGTGCCAGCAGCCCTCCCATCGGCGGGAGAGAAATTGAGCAGTTCTTC.

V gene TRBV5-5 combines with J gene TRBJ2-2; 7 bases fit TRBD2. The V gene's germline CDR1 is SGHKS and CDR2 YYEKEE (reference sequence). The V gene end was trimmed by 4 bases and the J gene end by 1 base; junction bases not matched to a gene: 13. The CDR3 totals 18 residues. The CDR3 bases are TGTGCCAGCAGCGCGGCGCCTAGGCGGGAGATGAACACCGGGGAGCTGTTTTTT. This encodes CASSAAPRREMNTGELFF.

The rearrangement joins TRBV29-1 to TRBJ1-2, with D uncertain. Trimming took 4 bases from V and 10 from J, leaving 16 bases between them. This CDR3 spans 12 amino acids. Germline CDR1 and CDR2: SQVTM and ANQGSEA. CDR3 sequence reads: CSVGDDALAYTF. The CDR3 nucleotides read TGCAGCGTTGGCGACGACGCGTTGGCCTACACCTTC. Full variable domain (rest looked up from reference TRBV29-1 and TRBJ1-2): SAVISQKPSRDICQRGTSLTIQCQVDSQVTMMFWYRQQPGQSLTLIATANQGSEATYESGFVIDKFPISRPNLTFSTLTVSNMSPEDSSIYLCSVGDDALAYTFGSGTRLTVV.

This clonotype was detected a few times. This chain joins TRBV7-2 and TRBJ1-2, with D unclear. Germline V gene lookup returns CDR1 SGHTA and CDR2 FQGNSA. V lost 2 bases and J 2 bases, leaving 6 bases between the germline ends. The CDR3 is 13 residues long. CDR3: CASSLTSNYGYTF. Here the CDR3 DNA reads TGTGCCAGCAGCTTAACCTCCAACTATGGCTACACCTTC. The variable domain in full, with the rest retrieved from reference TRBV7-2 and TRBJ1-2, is GAGVSQSPSNKVTEKGKDVELRCDPISGHTALYWYRQSLGQGLEFLIYFQGNSAPDKSGLPSDRFSAERTGGSVSTLTIQRTQQEDSAVYLCASSLTSNYGYTFGSGTRLTVV.

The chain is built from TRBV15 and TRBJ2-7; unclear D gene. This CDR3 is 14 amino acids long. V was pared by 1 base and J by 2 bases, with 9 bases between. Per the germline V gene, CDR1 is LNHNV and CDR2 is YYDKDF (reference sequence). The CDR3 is CATSRGTPPYEQYV. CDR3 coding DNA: TGTGCCACCAGCAGAGGTACACCCCCCTACGAGCAGTACGTC.

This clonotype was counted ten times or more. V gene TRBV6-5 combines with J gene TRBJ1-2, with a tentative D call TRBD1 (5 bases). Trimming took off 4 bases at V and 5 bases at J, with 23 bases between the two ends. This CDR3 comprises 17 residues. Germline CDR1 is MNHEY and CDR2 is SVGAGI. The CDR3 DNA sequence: TGTGCCAGCAGTTCAACTCGGGGACTGAAGCCTACTTATGGCTACACCTTC. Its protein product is CASSSTRGLKPTYGYTF.